This T cell receptor beta chain was captured in a study of blood T cell repertoires in COVID-19. Study-wide background: PBMCs, B-cell-depleted T cells, or T cells provided the cDNA or gDNA that made up the material.

How the authors handled the data: Scientists estimated how many nucleated cells there were by amplifying reference gene primers. Profiling relied on immunoSEQ multiplex PCR, and the TCRdb table lists in-frame clones only, not all of them. That table supplies the V and J calls and clone size; D and trimming were determined from the DNA. The sample consists of 280,000 or so clones, around 92% of them appearing once. V lost 6 bases and J lost 0, with 12 bases in between. The CDR3 is 14 amino acids. Germline V gives CDR1 SGHAT, CDR2 FQNNGV. The receptor was derived from a woman aged 45-65 years who had been exposed to COVID-19. J is TRBJ2-7 and V is TRBV11-2, with D possibly TRBD1 on 6 matching bases. The sample comprised PBMCs or T cells enriched from blood (not recorded which). Here the CDR3 reads CASRNTGSSYEQYF. In nucleotides, the CDR3 is TGTGCCAGCAGAAATACAGGGAGCTCCTACGAGCAGTACTTC.